The entry below gives a single T cell receptor beta chain sequence along with its context. This CDR3 region has 15 residues. V was shortened by 0 bases and J by 10 bases, with 16 bases between the two germline ends. Germline V gene lookup returns CDR1 MNHEY and CDR2 SVGEGT. This sample was taken from a study of Ad26.COV2.S vaccination and SARS-CoV-2 variants. Study-wide background: Enrollment placed the donor in the COV1001 Ad26.COV2.S trial arm.

Documented treatment: around 19 received Ad26.COV2.S at low or high dose, single or two shots; about 5 received placebo; per-sample allocation not given. Each sample was drawn 63 days after the first injection (of vaccine or placebo). Using immunoSEQ multiplex PCR, the repertoire was profiled, and TCRdb retains in-frame clones only, with some absent. Of roughly 510,000 clones in the sample, roughly nine tenths were seen once. This sequence joins TRBV6-2 or TRBV6-3 and TRBJ2-1; the D gene is possibly TRBD1 (5 bases). The sample in question was peripheral blood, obtained in a trial of Ad26.COV2.S vaccine versus placebo. This clonotype originated in a person between 18 and 65 years old who received the Ad26.COV2.S COVID-19 vaccine or a placebo. The CDR3 coding sequence is TGTGCCAGCAGTTACTCGCTGGGGCCCTTGCAAGAGCAGTTCTTC. Protein: CASSYSLGPLQEQFF.